The sequence of this T cell receptor (beta chain) was determined in a study of CD8 T cells in ankylosing spondylitis. As for this clonotype: Its antigen is not known.

Quantitative molecular-barcoded 5'-RACE generated the TCR beta libraries. TCRdb re-derived calls from the 5' RACE reads in MiXCR, one entry per CDR3 protein. The sample holds some 840,000 distinct CDR3 sequences, about 12% seen once. Per germline, CDR1 SGHVS and CDR2 FQNEAQ. The V end was cut by 0 bases, the J end by 7 bases, with 12 bases between. The CDR3 length is 15 residues. General study findings and limits: A TCR beta motif of roughly eight highly homologous variants appeared characteristic of ankylosing spondylitis blood. Enrichment of disease-linked clones was reportedly significant in matched ankylosing spondylitis synovial fluid.

The chain joins TRBV7-8 to TRBJ2-2, with a possible D match to TRBD2 (7 bases). The sequencing sample was made of blood, either unsorted or a sorted T cell fraction (not recorded which). This sequence originates from a male donor with ankylosing spondylitis. The CDR3 loop reads CASSLAGGRIGELFF. Here the CDR3 DNA reads TGTGCCAGCAGCTTAGCGGGGGGGCGTATCGGGGAGCTGTTTTTT.